Below are 3 T cell receptor beta chains sequenced from a single sample in a study of cytomegalovirus exposure and HLA in healthy donors. The PCR contained 60 Vbeta and 13 Jbeta primers. The repertoire was sequenced with immunoSEQ multiplex PCR; TCRdb's copy has only in-frame clones and lacks some. The sample yields more than 65,000 clones, roughly 79% seen once. Material: PBMCs. These receptors were taken from a man aged 18 to 30 in good health and CMV-seropositive.

This sequence joins TRBV5-4 and TRBJ2-5; D unresolved. Germline-derived CDR1 and CDR2 are SGHNT and YYREEE (reference sequence). The CDR3 contains 13 residues. The V gene lost 1 base and the J gene lost 2 bases, with 6 bases spanning the gap. The CDR3 DNA reads as TGTGCCAGCAGCTTGAGTCTACAAGAGACCCAGTACTTC. It translates to CASSLSLQETQYF.

This clone was picked up a small number of times. V usage is TRBV11-2 and J usage is TRBJ2-1; 7 bases line up with TRBD2. V dropped 5 bases and J dropped 8; count of bases not matched to a gene: 6. The CDR3 runs to 13 residues. Germline-derived CDR1 and CDR2 are SGHAT and FQNNGV. CDR3 DNA: TGTGCCAGCAGCCCAGCGGGGTACGATGAGCAGTTCTTC. This encodes CASSPAGYDEQFF.

The V and J genes are TRBV10-3 and TRBJ2-3; TRBD2 matches 12 bases. Germline V gives CDR1 ENHRY, CDR2 SYGVKD. V shed 8 bases and J 3 bases; nucleotides not matched to a gene: 0. The CDR3 totals 13 residues. The CDR3 DNA reads as TGTGCCATCGGACTAGCGGGAACAGATACGCAGTATTTT. This translates into CAIGLAGTDTQYF.